These 19 T cell receptor beta chains originate from one sample sequenced in a study of shared clonotypes between healthy human individuals. Generated by immunoSEQ multiplex PCR, the TCRdb table keeps only in-frame clones and is missing some. The table lists about 2 million clones, about 95% of them singletons. Terminally differentiated effector memory CD45RA+ cells were left out of the naive CD8 fraction, which was CD45RO-negative and positively selected for CCR7. Sequenced input: naive CD8+ T cells sorted from blood. These receptors came from a man aged 18 to 35 in good health.

This clone was picked up one time. The rearrangement joins TRBV5-8 to TRBJ1-1; no reliable D call. The germline V and J ends were trimmed by 4 bases and 5 bases, with 12 bases remaining between them. There are 13 residues in the CDR3. Germline V CDR1 and CDR2: SGHTS, YDEGEE. The CDR3: CASSPSGGTEAFF. The CDR3, as DNA: TGTGCCAGCAGCCCCTCAGGCGGGACTGAAGCTTTCTTT.

The rearrangement uses TRBV11-2 and TRBJ1-1; a weak D match, TRBD1 (6 bases). From germline, CDR1 is SGHAT and CDR2 FQNNGV. V was pared by 3 bases and J by 7 bases, with 9 bases between. The CDR3 sequence is 12 residues long. The CDR3 loop is CASSLGHLEAFF. The CDR3 nucleotides are TGTGCCAGCAGCTTGGGACACCTTGAAGCTTTCTTT.

The chain recombines TRBV19 with TRBJ1-1, with D uncertain. CDR3 size: 13 residues. V was cut by 8 bases and J by 0 bases, with 10 bases left in between. CDR1 and CDR2 from the germline V gene are LNHDA and SQIVND (reference sequence). The CDR3 bases are TGTGCCAGTTCACAGACTATGAACACTGAAGCTTTCTTT. As protein: CASSQTMNTEAFF. Full variable domain (outside the CDR3, taken from reference TRBV19 and TRBJ1-1): DGGITQSPKYLFRKEGQNVTLSCEQNLNHDAMYWYRQDPGQGLRLIYYSQIVNDFQKGDIAEGYSVSREKKESFPLTVTSAQKNPTAFYLCASSQTMNTEAFFGQGTRLTVV.

The gene calls are TRBV7-9 and TRBJ2-5; TRBD2 agrees at 12 bases. V gave up 2 bases and J gave up 4 bases; unmatched junction bases: 8. The CDR3 runs 17 residues. CDR1 and CDR2 (germline): SEHNR, FQNEAQ (reference sequence). CDR3 residues: CASSLSLAGGTGETQYF. The CDR3 nucleotides are TGTGCCAGCAGCTTAAGTCTAGCGGGGGGGACCGGAGAGACCCAGTACTTC.

This clone appeared once. The chain couples TRBV6-1 to TRBJ1-1, with D tentatively TRBD1 (5 bases). The CDR3 covers 14 residues. Trimming took 2 bases from V and 0 from J, leaving 7 bases between them. Germline assignment: CDR1 MNHNS and CDR2 SASEGT. This chain's CDR3 is CASSERTLNTEAFF. CDR3 in DNA: TGTGCCAGCAGTGAAAGGACATTGAACACTGAAGCTTTCTTT.

Regarding this clone: Mismatch with germline at one junction end may stem from a read error. The chain recombines TRBV7-9 with TRBJ1-2; D unresolved. This CDR3 has 14 amino acids. The germline CDR1 and CDR2 sequences are SEHNR and FQNEAQ (reference sequence). Here the CDR3 DNA reads TGTGCCAGCAGCTTAGAGTGGGGTTACGATGGCCACACCTTC. This gives the protein CASSLEWGYDGHTF.

Of note for this clone: Other DNA sequences in the same sample also yield this CDR3. J is TRBJ2-7 and V is TRBV9; maybe TRBD2 (6 bases). The length of the CDR3 is 14 residues. V was pared by 0 bases and J by 3 bases, with 10 bases between. Germline V gene sequence: CDR1 SGDLS, CDR2 YYNGEE. CDR3 bases: TGTGCCAGCAGCGTAGATTCGGGAGTCTACGAGCAGTACTTC. This sequence encodes CASSVDSGVYEQYF.

As regards this clone: The same CDR3 arises from other DNA sequences in this sample as well. This chain connects TRBV4-1 to TRBJ2-7, with D possibly being TRBD1 or TRBD2 (6 bases each). The CDR3 sequence is 14 residues long. Trimming removed 1 base from V and 1 base from J, with 8 bases in between. Germline assignment: CDR1 MGHRA and CDR2 YSYEKL. The CDR3 sequence is CASSQGGASYEQYF. Here the CDR3 DNA reads TGCGCCAGCAGCCAAGGGGGGGCATCCTACGAGCAGTACTTC.

As regards this clone: The sample has other DNA sequences that encode this CDR3 too. The chain uses TRBV30 and TRBJ2-3, with 9 bases aligning to TRBD2. CDR3 size: 13 residues. Germline V CDR1 and CDR2: GTSNPN, SVGIG (reference sequence). The V and J ends lost 2 bases and 3 bases, in that order; junction bases with no gene match: 0. The CDR3 protein is CAWSSGGTDTQYF. DNA for the CDR3: TGTGCCTGGAGTAGCGGGGGGACAGATACGCAGTATTTT.

This rearrangement joins TRBV7-2 to TRBJ1-6; D gene unclear. Germline values: CDR1 SGHTA, CDR2 FQGNSA. Between the trimmed V and J ends, which lost 1 base and 0 bases, there was a span of 13 bases. This CDR3 has 18 amino acids. CDR3 sequence reads: CASSLGAGEVSYNSPLHF. CDR3 sequence (DNA): TGTGCCAGCAGCTTAGGGGCAGGTGAAGTCTCCTATAATTCACCCCTCCACTTT. The full variable domain, its missing parts supplied by reference TRBV7-2 and TRBJ1-6, is GAGVSQSPSNKVTEKGKDVELRCDPISGHTALYWYRQSLGQGLEFLIYFQGNSAPDKSGLPSDRFSAERTGGSVSTLTIQRTQQEDSAVYLCASSLGAGEVSYNSPLHFGNGTRLTVT.

The genes are TRBV15 and TRBJ2-2; D gene uncertain. The germline V gene has CDR1 LNHNV and CDR2 YYDKDF (reference sequence). Deletions cut 0 bases from V and 5 bases from J, with 7 bases between. The CDR3 extends over 14 amino acids. CDR3 protein: CATSRDRGTGELFF. CDR3 nucleotides: TGTGCCACCAGCAGAGATCGAGGAACCGGGGAGCTGTTTTTT. Full variable domain (missing parts from reference TRBV15 and TRBJ2-2): DAMVIQNPRYQVTQFGKPVTLSCSQTLNHNVMYWYQQKSSQAPKLLFHYYDKDFNNEADTPDNFQSRRPNTSFCFLDIRSPGLGDTAMYLCATSRDRGTGELFFGEGSRLTVL.

The chain employs TRBV4-3 and TRBJ1-1; D perhaps matches TRBD1 (5 bases). Germline V gene data show CDR1 as LGHNA and CDR2 as YSLEER. V was trimmed by 4 bases and J by 2 bases, leaving 17 bases between them. The CDR3 is made up of 16 amino acids. The CDR3 region is CASSPLLGLFNTEAFF. Written as DNA, the CDR3 is TGCGCCAGCAGCCCCCTCTTGGGACTTTTTAACACTGAAGCTTTCTTT.

The chain uses TRBV6-5 and TRBJ2-7, with D maybe TRBD1 (5 bases). Looked up from germline, CDR1 is MNHEY and CDR2 is SVGAGI. Trimming removed 3 bases from V and 3 bases from J, with 12 bases in between. The CDR3 has 14 amino acids. CDR3 coding DNA: TGTGCCAGCAGTTATCACGAGCAGGGCTACGAGCAGTACTTC. This gives the protein CASSYHEQGYEQYF.

V gene TRBV23-1 combines with J gene TRBJ2-7, with a possible D match to TRBD1 (6 bases). TRBV23-1 is an ORF for which the function is uncertain. V shed 4 bases and J shed 5 bases, with 21 bases lying between them. The CDR3 length is 16 residues. CDR3 protein: CASSRGEGQGHNEQYF. In nucleotides, the CDR3 is TGCGCCAGCAGTCGTGGTGAAGGGCAGGGGCATAACGAGCAGTACTTC.

This chain joins TRBV5-1 and TRBJ2-1; 12 bases match TRBD2. V shed 7 bases, J shed 7 bases, and the junction held 3 bases outside the gene matches. Germline V gives CDR1 SGHRS, CDR2 YFSETQ. This CDR3 comprises 13 residues. Written as DNA, the CDR3 is TGCGCCAGCGTTCTAGCGGGAGGGAATGAGCAGTTCTTC. This gives the protein CASVLAGGNEQFF.

V usage is TRBV4-3 and J usage is TRBJ2-1, with 7 positions matching TRBD1. The CDR3 sequence is 15 residues long. V shed 2 bases, J shed 5 bases, and the junction held 6 bases outside the gene matches. Germline V gene sequence: CDR1 LGHNA, CDR2 YSLEER. The CDR3 DNA reads TGCGCCAGCAGCCAATCAACGACAGGGCACAATGAGCAGTTCTTC. Encoded protein: CASSQSTTGHNEQFF.

This rearrangement joins TRBV13 to TRBJ2-2; possible D gene TRBD1, 5 bases. In germline, CDR1 is PRHDT, CDR2 FYEKMQ (reference sequence). The CDR3 loop spans 15 amino acids. The V end was cut by 2 bases, the J end by 4 bases, with 11 bases between. The CDR3 sequence: CASSLRGSVTGELFF. CDR3 nucleotide sequence: TGTGCCAGCAGCTTAAGGGGATCGGTCACCGGGGAGCTGTTTTTT.

A single count supports this clone. The chain is built from TRBV7-9 and TRBJ1-5, with D uncertain. There are 14 residues in the CDR3. Trimming removed 5 bases from V and 0 bases from J, with 8 bases in between. CDR1 and CDR2 from the germline V gene are SEHNR and FQNEAQ (reference sequence). The CDR3 here is CASSGSNSNQPQHF. Written as DNA, the CDR3 is TGTGCCAGCAGCGGCTCCAATAGCAATCAGCCCCAGCATTTT.

The gene calls are TRBV27 and TRBJ2-2, with D perhaps matching TRBD1 or TRBD2 (5 bases each). Between the trimmed V and J ends, which lost 0 bases and 5 bases, there was a span of 16 bases. Germline CDR1 and CDR2: MNHEY and SMNVEV (reference sequence). The CDR3 contains 17 residues. CDR3 in amino acids: CASSLSILTGQTGELFF. As DNA, the CDR3 is TGTGCCAGCAGTTTATCGATACTAACGGGGCAGACCGGGGAGCTGTTTTTT.